The next 21 T cell receptor beta chains were all read from a single sample in a study of regulatory T cells in long-lasting Graves disease. Libraries of TCR beta came from iRepertoire HTBI primers plus Arm-PCR of CDR3 regions. TCRdb re-derived calls from the multiplex PCR reads in MiXCR, one entry per CDR3 protein. The sample includes 530,000 or so distinct CDR3 sequences, roughly 14% of them seen just once. Time point in this sample: newly diagnosed GD, antithyroid drugs for less than 3 months. The TCR library used RNA extracted from PBMCs. These same data were also listed under a study on T cells in Graves' hyperthyroidism and ophthalmopathy.

The specimen was peripheral blood mononuclear cells (PBMCs), collected at new diagnosis, from a patient treated with antithyroid drugs. These receptors came from a young man with Graves disease.

This clonotype has just a few counts. This chain uses TRBV6-1 with TRBJ2-4, with 8 positions matching TRBD1. V shed 8 bases, J shed 5 bases, and the junction held 11 bases outside the gene matches. This CDR3 spans 15 amino acids. Germline loops: CDR1 MNHNS, CDR2 SASEGT. The CDR3 loop reads CASGTRQGTQNIQYF. The CDR3 DNA reads as TGTGCCAGCGGAACTCGACAGGGGACGCAAAACATTCAGTACTTC.

This clonotype was detected a few times. V and J are TRBV24-1 and TRBJ2-5; 7 nucleotides align to TRBD2. The CDR3 runs to 14 residues. V trimming: 4 bases; J trimming: 3 bases; junction bases outside the gene matches: 4. CDR1 and CDR2 from the germline V gene are KGHDR and SFDVKD. The CDR3: CATSDRLAKETQYF. DNA for the CDR3: TGTGCCACCAGTGACAGACTAGCAAAAGAGACCCAGTACTTC.

There are many counts of this clonotype. The chain links TRBV20-1 to TRBJ2-4, with 7 bases lining up with TRBD2. Germline loops: CDR1 DFQATT, CDR2 SNEGSKA (reference sequence). V gave up 0 bases and J gave up 6 bases; unmatched junction bases: 14. The CDR3 runs to 17 residues. This CDR3 reads CSARDPSESGVINIQYF. DNA for the CDR3: TGCAGTGCTAGAGATCCGAGCGAAAGCGGGGTAATAAACATTCAGTACTTC.

This clonotype was counted only a few times. This chain joins TRBV7-2 and TRBJ2-7; 9 positions agree with TRBD2. The ends lost 1 base at V and 3 bases at J; junction bases unmatched: 4. This CDR3 is built from 15 residues. Looked up from germline, CDR1 is SGHTA and CDR2 is FQGNSA. The CDR3 sequence is CASSLVSGRNYEQYF. The CDR3 coding sequence is TGTGCCAGCAGCTTAGTTAGCGGGAGAAACTACGAGCAGTACTTC.

This clonotype was seen ten or more times. The chain has TRBV15 and TRBJ1-1, with D unresolved. Germline V CDR1 and CDR2: LNHNV, YYDKDF (reference sequence). This CDR3 has 14 amino acids. V was pared by 3 bases and J by 0 bases, with 8 bases between. The CDR3 spells CATSRRTVNTEAFF. CDR3 nucleotides: TGTGCCACCAGCAGGCGGACGGTGAACACTGAAGCTTTCTTT.

This clonotype was seen ten or more times. The chain couples TRBV20-1 to TRBJ2-1, with 11 bases lining up with TRBD1. With V trimmed by 6 bases and J by 6 bases, 4 bases remained unmatched. Germline lookup yields CDR1 DFQATT and CDR2 SNEGSKA (reference sequence). This CDR3 spans 13 amino acids. The CDR3 loop is CSAGDRGSNEQFF. The DNA for the CDR3 is TGCAGTGCGGGGGACAGGGGGAGCAATGAGCAGTTCTTC.

There are many counts of this clonotype. This rearrangement joins TRBV7-9 to TRBJ2-2; 12 nucleotides line up with TRBD2. Germline-derived CDR1 and CDR2 are SEHNR and FQNEAQ (reference sequence). After removal of 2 bases from V and 3 bases from J, the junction contained 4 bases not matched to a gene. The CDR3 contains 17 residues. CDR3 residues: CASSLSSGRADTGELFF. CDR3 DNA sequence: TGTGCCAGCAGCTTATCTAGCGGGAGGGCCGACACCGGGGAGCTGTTTTTT.

This clonotype was seen at least ten times. The chain recombines TRBV7-9 with TRBJ1-1; D gene uncertain. V dropped 1 base and J dropped 1 base, with 10 bases sitting between them. This CDR3 has 15 amino acids. From germline, CDR1 is SEHNR and CDR2 FQNEAQ (reference sequence). DNA of the CDR3: TGTGCCAGCAGCTTAGGAAGGAGACCGAACACTGAAGCTTTCTTT. Translating gives CASSLGRRPNTEAFF.

This clonotype was found many times. The J gene is TRBJ2-3, the V gene TRBV2, with TRBD2 matching 9 bases. The CDR3 length is 13 residues. Germline loops: CDR1 SNHLY, CDR2 FYNNEI. V lost 4 bases and J lost 5; bases outside the gene matches: 1. CDR3 in DNA: TGTGCCAGCAGTGTAGCGGGAGTAGATACGCAGTATTTT. Its translation is CASSVAGVDTQYF.

This clonotype was counted ten times or more. The genes are TRBV5-5 and TRBJ1-5, with TRBD1 identical over 8 bases. The V segment lost 4 bases and the J segment 4 bases; nucleotides outside the gene matches: 7. From germline, CDR1 is SGHKS and CDR2 YYEKEE (reference sequence). This CDR3 has 15 amino acids. The chain's CDR3 is CASSLGQGQNQPQHF. CDR3 nucleotides: TGTGCCAGCAGCCTTGGACAGGGCCAAAATCAGCCCCAGCATTTT.

This clonotype was seen many times. The rearrangement uses TRBV7-2 and TRBJ2-1; D remains unclear. The CDR3 contains 14 residues. V lost 5 bases and J 9 bases, leaving 17 bases between the germline ends. From germline, CDR1 is SGHTA and CDR2 FQGNSA. The CDR3 here is CASSPESLVFEQFF. CDR3 DNA sequence: TGTGCCAGCAGCCCCGAAAGTCTAGTGTTTGAGCAGTTCTTC.

A few counts support this clonotype. The chain is built from TRBV12-3 or TRBV12-4 and TRBJ2-7; the match to TRBD2 covers 8 bases. The junction had 7 bases not matched to a gene; V was cut back by 6 bases and J by 3 bases. The CDR3 totals 14 residues. Here the CDR3 DNA reads TGTGCCAGCAGATGGAGCGGGGGACTCTACGAGCAGTACTTC. This encodes CASRWSGGLYEQYF.

This clonotype was observed many times. J is TRBJ2-2 and V is TRBV12-3 or TRBV12-4; 13 bases align to TRBD2. The length of the CDR3 is 16 residues. V was pared by 3 bases and J by 5 bases, with 3 bases of the junction left unmatched. This CDR3 reads CASSFRTSGRTGELFF. CDR3 sequence (DNA): TGTGCCAGCAGTTTTCGGACTAGCGGGAGAACCGGGGAGCTGTTTTTT.

This clonotype showed up just a few times. The chain couples TRBV20-1 to TRBJ1-2; 7 bases map to TRBD1. The CDR3 sequence is 14 residues long. Germline CDR1 is DFQATT and CDR2 is SNEGSKA (reference sequence). The ends lost 0 bases at V and 8 bases at J; junction bases unmatched: 9. The CDR3 region is CSARDRRGGGGYTF. DNA of the CDR3: TGCAGTGCTAGAGATCGCAGGGGGGGAGGAGGCTACACCTTC.

There are many counts of this clonotype. The gene calls are TRBV20-1 and TRBJ2-1; TRBD2 aligns across 7 bases. Unmatched junction bases numbered 14, after V lost 5 bases and J lost 7 bases. The CDR3 runs to 15 residues. Germline CDR1 and CDR2: DFQATT and SNEGSKA (reference sequence). The CDR3 reads CSAPGPRSGMNEQFF. Here the CDR3 DNA reads TGCAGTGCTCCCGGTCCGCGCAGCGGGATGAATGAGCAGTTCTTC.

Remarks on this clonotype: Being one base from a much bigger clone, this may be a read error. The chain uses TRBV7-8 and TRBJ2-4; D is ambiguous. The CDR3 extends over 17 amino acids. Germline CDR1 is SGHVS and CDR2 is FQNEAQ. This chain's CDR3 is CASSLGGVEGSKNIQHF. As DNA, the CDR3 is TGTGCCAGCAGCTTAGGTGGGGTAGAAGGGTCCAAAAACATTCAGCACTTC.

This clonotype occurred many times. The chain combines TRBV12-3 or TRBV12-4 with TRBJ1-1, with D tentatively TRBD1 (5 bases). V lost 9 bases and J lost 5, with 16 bases in between. This CDR3 has 13 residues. This chain's CDR3 is CASKPREWTEAFF. CDR3 sequence (DNA): TGTGCCAGTAAACCCAGGGAGTGGACTGAAGCTTTCTTT.

This clonotype was seen repeatedly, ten times or more. This chain connects TRBV5-1 to TRBJ2-7, with D possibly being TRBD2 (5 bases). This CDR3 region has 14 residues. Deletions cut 5 bases from V and 4 bases from J, with 16 bases between. CDR1 SGHRS and CDR2 YFSETQ come from the germline V gene. CDR3 nucleotides: TGCGCCAGCAGGACAACCGGGAACCCTTACGAGCAGTACTTC. Its translation is CASRTTGNPYEQYF.

V usage is TRBV4-1 and J usage is TRBJ2-7, with TRBD1 matching over 12 bases. Losses at the gene ends were 1 base for V and 5 bases for J; bases not matched to a gene: 3. The CDR3 contains 15 residues. CDR1 and CDR2 (germline): MGHRA, YSYEKL. CDR3 amino acids: CASSQAGTGGHEQYF. CDR3 DNA: TGCGCCAGCAGCCAAGCGGGGACAGGGGGCCACGAGCAGTACTTC.

This clonotype has ten or more counts. The rearrangement joins TRBV7-2 to TRBJ2-3; the D gene is possibly TRBD1 (5 bases). Germline loops: CDR1 SGHTA, CDR2 FQGNSA. Trimming removed 7 bases at V and 6 bases at J, with 17 bases between. The CDR3 has 14 amino acids. This chain's CDR3 is CASKVSQGTDTQYF. CDR3 nucleotides: TGTGCCAGCAAGGTATCCCAGGGTACGGATACGCAGTATTTT.

This clonotype was counted at least ten times. The chain couples TRBV11-2 to TRBJ2-5; 8 nucleotides agree with TRBD1. V shed 5 bases and J 4 bases; nucleotides not matched to a gene: 6. CDR3 length: 14 amino acids. The germline CDR1 and CDR2 sequences are SGHAT and FQNNGV. The CDR3 DNA follows: TGTGCCAGCAGCCCTGTGACAGGGGCAGAGACCCAGTACTTC. Protein product: CASSPVTGAETQYF.